The next 28 T cell receptor beta chains were all read from a single sample in a study of human thymus T cells. Sequencing used immunoSEQ multiplex PCR; TCRdb keeps in-frame clones, though not all of them. This table has about 78,000 clones, around 96% appearing once. Corrective cardiac operations yielded the resected thymus tissue. The material sequenced was thymus tissue. The receptors were sampled from a boy less than two years old with a congenital heart defect but otherwise immunologically healthy.

In this sample, this clone turned up once. The chain recombines TRBV4-3 with TRBJ2-7; D is possibly TRBD2 (5 bases). Germline loops: CDR1 LGHNA, CDR2 YSLEER. This CDR3 is built from 14 residues. Trimming took off 1 base at V and 3 bases at J, with 10 bases between the two ends. CDR3 amino acids: CASSQGPRDYEQYF. CDR3 in DNA: TGCGCCAGCAGCCAAGGGCCACGGGACTACGAGCAGTACTTC.

V gene TRBV5-1 combines with J gene TRBJ2-7; TRBD1 agrees at 7 bases. The V segment lost 1 base and the J segment 5 bases; nucleotides outside the gene matches: 9. The germline V gene has CDR1 SGHRS and CDR2 YFSETQ. This CDR3 is built from 15 residues. Here the CDR3 reads CASSLYRDRVHEQYF. CDR3 coding DNA: TGCGCCAGCAGCTTGTACCGAGACAGGGTACACGAGCAGTACTTC.

This rearrangement joins TRBV19 to TRBJ1-2, with 9 bases lining up with TRBD1. Germline CDR1 and CDR2: LNHDA and SQIVND (reference sequence). The ends lost 6 bases at V and 2 bases at J; junction bases unmatched: 4. CDR3 length equals 14 residues. CDR3 DNA: TGTGCCAGTAGCCCCGGACAGGGGAACTATGGCTACACCTTC. This gives the protein CASSPGQGNYGYTF.

The chain links TRBV19 to TRBJ1-2, with 7 bases lining up with TRBD1. Losses at the gene ends were 7 bases for V and 1 base for J; bases not matched to a gene: 15. The length of the CDR3 is 17 residues. CDR1 is LNHDA, CDR2 SQIVND, per germline (reference sequence). Written as DNA, the CDR3 is TGTGCCAGTACCCAAGCGGGACAGAATCCATTTAACTATGGCTACACCTTC. Translating gives CASTQAGQNPFNYGYTF.

The gene calls are TRBV4-1 and TRBJ1-1; 9 nucleotides line up with TRBD1. Unmatched junction bases numbered 8, after V lost 4 bases and J lost 5 bases. The germline V gene encodes CDR1 MGHRA and CDR2 YSYEKL. This CDR3 has 15 residues. CDR3 amino acids: CASSRVDRGSTEAFF. As DNA, the CDR3 is TGCGCCAGCAGCCGGGTTGACAGGGGGAGTACTGAAGCTTTCTTT.

This chain connects TRBV5-8 to TRBJ2-7; D gene ambiguous. Trimming removed 5 bases at V and 2 bases at J, with 5 bases between. In germline, CDR1 is SGHTS, CDR2 YDEGEE. This CDR3 region has 11 residues. Here the CDR3 reads CASSHTYEQYF. The DNA of the CDR3 is TGTGCCAGCAGTCACACCTACGAGCAGTACTTC. The whole variable domain, filled in from reference TRBV5-8 and TRBJ2-7, reads EAGVTQSPTHLIKTRGQQATLRCSPISGHTSVYWYQQALGLGLQFLLWYDEGEERNRGNFPPRFSGRQFPNYSSELNVNALELEDSALYLCASSHTYEQYFGPGTRLTVT.

This clone was counted a single time. The V and J genes are TRBV6-5 and TRBJ1-4; 9 bases line up with TRBD1. The CDR3 sequence is 14 residues long. Germline lookup yields CDR1 MNHEY and CDR2 SVGAGI. The J segment lost 8 bases and the V segment lost 6 bases, leaving 7 bases of the junction unmatched. The CDR3 nucleotides read TGTGCCAGCAGGGTACAGGGGGCAGGGGAAAAACTGTTTTTT. It specifies CASRVQGAGEKLFF.

The chain uses TRBV28 and TRBJ2-7; the match to TRBD1 covers 8 bases. The V gene's germline CDR1 is MDHEN and CDR2 SYDVKM. Unmatched junction bases numbered 12, after V lost 4 bases and J lost 4 bases. CDR3 length: 16 amino acids. The CDR3 nucleotides read TGTGCCAGCAGTTCCAAAAAAAAGGACAGGGTTTACGAGCAGTACTTC. It specifies CASSSKKKDRVYEQYF. The variable domain in full, completed from reference TRBV28 and TRBJ2-7, reads DVKVTQSSRYLVKRTGEKVFLECVQDMDHENMFWYRQDPGLGLRLIYFSYDVKMKEKGDIPEGYSVSREKKERFSLILESASTNQTSMYLCASSSKKKDRVYEQYFGPGTRLTVT.

The chain carries TRBV28 and TRBJ1-2; TRBD1 aligns across 10 bases. V dropped 5 bases and J dropped 4; count of bases not matched to a gene: 7. In germline, CDR1 is MDHEN, CDR2 SYDVKM. This CDR3 is built from 15 residues. In nucleotides, the CDR3 is TGTGCCAGCAGTCCACGGGACAGGGGACGCTATGGCTACACCTTC. This gives the protein CASSPRDRGRYGYTF.

The chain employs TRBV6-4 and TRBJ1-2; no firm D call. Trimming removed 4 bases at V and 6 bases at J, with 21 bases between. The germline V gene has CDR1 MRHNA and CDR2 SNTAGT. The CDR3 covers 16 residues. The CDR3 nucleotides are TGTGCCAGCAGTGTGGACGGTGGGTCTCGCGGCGATGGCTACACCTTC. Protein: CASSVDGGSRGDGYTF.

This rearrangement joins TRBV5-6 to TRBJ2-4; 10 bases align to TRBD1. CDR3 length: 16 amino acids. CDR1 SGHDT and CDR2 YYEEEE come from the germline V gene. J lost 7 bases, V lost 4 bases, and 11 bases had no gene match. CDR3 in amino acids: CASSTRTGGVLNIQYF. The CDR3 nucleotides read TGTGCCAGCAGCACCCGGACAGGGGGAGTGCTTAACATTCAGTACTTC.

The gene calls are TRBV5-1 and TRBJ2-5; TRBD2 matches 7 bases. The germline V gene has CDR1 SGHRS and CDR2 YFSETQ. The CDR3 spans 17 residues. V shed 3 bases, J shed 4 bases, and the junction held 15 bases outside the gene matches. CDR3 DNA sequence: TGCGCCAGCAGCTGGCTCCCGGGACTAACTTTCCCAGAGACCCAGTACTTC. It yields the protein CASSWLPGLTFPETQYF.

The chain has TRBV27 and TRBJ1-4; 7 nucleotides align to TRBD1. Unmatched junction bases numbered 11, after V lost 6 bases and J lost 1 base. The germline V gene has CDR1 MNHEY and CDR2 SMNVEV (reference sequence). The CDR3 is 17 amino acids. The CDR3 here is CASSHTQRQGTNEKLFF. CDR3 DNA sequence: TGTGCCAGCAGCCATACACAAAGACAGGGAACTAATGAAAAACTGTTTTTT.

The chain employs TRBV19 and TRBJ2-1; D remains ambiguous. V lost 6 bases and J 0 bases, leaving 6 bases between the germline ends. Germline V CDR1 and CDR2: LNHDA, SQIVND (reference sequence). The length of the CDR3 is 13 residues. CDR3 residues: CASSISSYNEQFF. Here the CDR3 DNA reads TGTGCCAGTAGCATTAGCTCCTACAATGAGCAGTTCTTC.

Comments on this clone: Compared with germline, one end of the junction differs, possibly owing to a read error. V gene TRBV15 combines with J gene TRBJ2-7; D is ambiguous. CDR1 and CDR2 (germline): LNHNV, YYDKDF (reference sequence). This CDR3 is 15 amino acids long. The CDR3 DNA reads as TGTGCCACCAGCAGAGACAGAGGTGCCTCCTACAAGCAGTACTTC. Translating it yields CATSRDRGASYKQYF. Full variable domain (rest looked up from reference TRBV15 and TRBJ2-7): DAMVIQNPRYQVTQFGKPVTLSCSQTLNHNVMYWYQQKSSQAPKLLFHYYDKDFNNEADTPDNFQSRRPNTSFCFLDIRSPGLGDTAMYLCATSRDRGASYKQYFGPGTRLTVT.

This rearrangement joins TRBV5-1 to TRBJ2-1, with D unclear. The germline V and J ends were trimmed by 3 bases and 0 bases, with 13 bases remaining between them. Per the germline V gene, CDR1 is SGHRS and CDR2 is YFSETQ. The CDR3 covers 16 residues. CDR3 sequence: CASSSRSRLSYNEQFF. In DNA, the CDR3 is TGCGCCAGCAGCTCACGCAGCAGACTCTCCTACAATGAGCAGTTCTTC.

This CDR3 reads CASSLGTSGPRNTQYF. In DNA, the CDR3 is TGCGCCAGCAGCCTGGGGACTAGCGGCCCTAGAAATACGCAGTATTTT. The V call is TRBV4-1, the J call TRBJ2-3; TRBD2 aligns across 11 bases. This CDR3 has 16 residues. Germline values: CDR1 MGHRA, CDR2 YSYEKL. V shed 4 bases, J shed 7 bases, and the junction held 10 bases outside the gene matches.

The V gene is TRBV29-1, the J gene TRBJ1-4; D is ambiguous. Trimming pared 1 base from V and 6 bases from J, leaving 18 bases between. The V gene's germline CDR1 is SQVTM and CDR2 ANQGSEA. The CDR3 is 16 residues long. The CDR3 loop reads CSVEVDRRGLDEKLFF. The CDR3 region has the DNA TGCAGCGTTGAAGTTGACCGCCGTGGACTGGATGAAAAACTGTTTTTT.

The rearrangement joins TRBV7-9 to TRBJ1-6, with D possibly matching TRBD1 (6 bases). The CDR3 is 16 amino acids. CDR1 is SEHNR, CDR2 FQNEAQ, per germline (reference sequence). With 5 bases removed from V and 8 bases from J, the gap between germline ends came to 19 bases. The DNA for the CDR3 is TGTGCCAGCAGCCAGGGGACCGACTCGCTATATTCACCCCTCCACTTT. This encodes CASSQGTDSLYSPLHF.

DNA for the CDR3: TGTGCCAGCAGCTTAAAAGGACTAGCGGGGACCTACGAGCAGTACTTC. Translated, it gives CASSLKGLAGTYEQYF. This chain joins TRBV11-1 and TRBJ2-7, with 12 bases identical to TRBD2. In germline, CDR1 is SGHAT, CDR2 FQDESV (reference sequence). The junction had 4 bases not matched to a gene; V was cut back by 2 bases and J by 2 bases. The CDR3 sequence is 16 residues long. The entire variable domain, with the rest obtained from reference TRBV11-1 and TRBJ2-7, is as follows: EAEVAQSPRYKITEKSQAVAFWCDPISGHATLYWYRQILGQGPELLVQFQDESVVDDSQLPKDRFSAERLKGVDSTLKIQPAELGDSAMYLCASSLKGLAGTYEQYFGPGTRLTVT.

The gene calls are TRBV27 and TRBJ1-1; 7 nucleotides match TRBD1. CDR1 MNHEY and CDR2 SMNVEV come from the germline V gene (reference sequence). This CDR3 spans 19 amino acids. Trimming removed 4 bases from V and 0 bases from J; junction bases left unmatched: 17. Here the CDR3 DNA reads TGTGCCAGCAGTTCCCTCACGAGGACAGGTTTTACCATGAACACTGAAGCTTTCTTT. This codes for CASSSLTRTGFTMNTEAFF.

This chain links TRBV6-4 with TRBJ2-3; no clear D. CDR1 and CDR2 from the germline V gene are MRHNA and SNTAGT. The V end was cut by 0 bases, the J end by 1 base, with 5 bases between. The CDR3 is 14 residues long. The CDR3 region is CASSDSGGTDTQYF. The CDR3 DNA is TGTGCCAGCAGTGACTCAGGCGGCACAGATACGCAGTATTTT.

The chain carries TRBV6-5 and TRBJ2-7; 7 nucleotides match TRBD1. The CDR3 length is 14 residues. The V gene's germline CDR1 is MNHEY and CDR2 SVGAGI. Unmatched junction bases numbered 9, after V lost 6 bases and J lost 4 bases. The CDR3 nucleotides read TGTGCCAGCAGAAGAAAAACAGGGGCATACGAGCAGTACTTC. Its protein product is CASRRKTGAYEQYF.

The rearrangement joins TRBV5-4 to TRBJ1-2, with 9 bases matching TRBD1. J lost 5 bases, V lost 6 bases, and 17 bases had no gene match. Germline loops: CDR1 SGHNT, CDR2 YYREEE (reference sequence). The CDR3 is made up of 17 amino acids. DNA of the CDR3: TGTGCCAGCAATCCCTTTACCGGGACAGGGCACCCATATGGCTACACCTTC. It yields the protein CASNPFTGTGHPYGYTF.

The chain links TRBV7-2 to TRBJ2-1; D perhaps matches TRBD1 (5 bases). V gave up 4 bases and J gave up 6 bases, with 19 bases separating them. There are 16 residues in the CDR3. Germline V gives CDR1 SGHTA, CDR2 FQGNSA. The CDR3 loop is CASSSSRPQGSNEQFF. As DNA, the CDR3 is TGTGCCAGCAGCTCATCCCGCCCTCAGGGAAGCAATGAGCAGTTCTTC.

A few counts support this clone. The chain has TRBV6-7 and TRBJ1-1; 9 nucleotides line up with TRBD1. TRBV6-7 is reported as an ORF; its role is uncertain. V lost 4 bases, J lost 4 bases, and 7 bases stayed unmatched. The CDR3 extends over 15 amino acids. CDR3 loop: CASSSPGTGFTEAFF. As DNA, the CDR3 is TGTGCCAGCAGTTCCCCGGGGACAGGGTTCACTGAAGCTTTCTTT.

This clone was picked up a small number of times. The chain combines TRBV28 with TRBJ1-5; D remains ambiguous. Germline V gene lookup returns CDR1 MDHEN and CDR2 SYDVKM. The CDR3 is made up of 12 amino acids. The germline V and J ends were trimmed by 8 bases and 7 bases, with 12 bases remaining between them. The CDR3 protein is CASRSRIQPQHF. As DNA, the CDR3 is TGTGCCAGCCGTAGTAGGATACAGCCCCAGCATTTT.

This clone was seen once. J is TRBJ1-5 and V is TRBV7-2; 7 nucleotides match TRBD1. Trimming cost V 4 bases and J 6 bases; bases outside gene matches: 15. The CDR3 consists of 17 residues. Germline V gene lookup returns CDR1 SGHTA and CDR2 FQGNSA. The CDR3 coding sequence is TGTGCCAGCAGCTACAGCTCACACACAGGGGTCGGTCAGCCCCAGCATTTT. Its translation: CASSYSSHTGVGQPQHF.